Reported below is one TCR beta chain. Germline V CDR1 and CDR2: SGHTA, FQGNSA. V lost 7 bases and J lost 2; bases outside the gene matches: 9. The CDR3 runs to 16 residues. Assay: immunoSEQ multiplex PCR; the TCRdb copy retains only in-frame clones and omits some. The sample lists 240,000 or so clones; around 79% were seen once. This entry comes from a study of blood T cell repertoires in COVID-19. The V gene is TRBV7-2, the J gene TRBJ2-2, with 8 bases identical to TRBD2. Material: peripheral blood. This receptor was obtained from a woman older than 75 with acute or convalescent COVID-19. Here the CDR3 reads CASKRDSGINTGELFF. Here the CDR3 DNA reads TGTGCCAGCAAGAGGGATAGCGGGATTAACACCGGGGAGCTGTTTTTT.